The present T cell receptor beta chain was sequenced within a study of cytomegalovirus exposure and HLA in healthy donors. PCR amplification relied on 60 Vbeta primers (plus 13 Jbeta primers). Sequencing was performed with immunoSEQ multiplex PCR; in TCRdb, only in-frame clones are kept and a portion is missing. The sample includes over 30,000 clones, about 67% of them seen just once. This clone was counted a single time. The receptor was isolated from a man aged 40-50 years in good health and CMV-seropositive. What was sequenced was PBMCs.

The CDR3, as DNA: TGTGCCACTACGTCGGGGACAGGGGTCCTCTATGGCTACACCTTC. Translating gives CATTSGTGVLYGYTF. This chain joins TRBV10-3 and TRBJ1-2; 10 bases fit TRBD1. The V gene end was trimmed by 10 bases and the J gene end by 4 bases; junction bases not matched to a gene: 12. The CDR3 spans 15 residues. Germline V gene data show CDR1 as ENHRY and CDR2 as SYGVKD.